These T cell receptor beta chains were read from a single sample in a study of blood T cell repertoires in COVID-19. Measured with immunoSEQ multiplex PCR; TCRdb has only the in-frame clones, and not every one. The table includes under 250,000 clones, about 88% detected once. Sequenced: peripheral blood. These receptors were obtained from a man between 45 and 60 years old with COVID-19, enrolled during active disease. Each CDR3 is given with its conserved first and last residue. The D gene is left open where the match is weak. The size field is filled for only some rows; it gives once, few, many or a size class.

d_call: NA
v_call: TRBV30
j_call: TRBJ2-3
clone_size: NA
cdr3_nt: TGTGCCTGGAGCGAAAGACAGAGTAGCACAGATACGCAGTATTTT
cdr3_aa: CAWSERQSSTDTQYF

d_call: NA
v_call: TRBV5-1
j_call: TRBJ1-1
clone_size: NA
cdr3_nt: TGCGCCAGCAGTAGACTCCAGGGAGGTAGGGATGAAGCTTTCTTT
cdr3_aa: CASSRLQGGRDEAFF

d_call: NA
v_call: TRBV6-6
j_call: TRBJ2-1
clone_size: NA
cdr3_nt: TGTGCCAGCAGCTCAGTACTATTAGTCACAGGGACGGGCTACAATGAGCAGTTCTTC
cdr3_aa: CASSSVLLVTGTGYNEQFF

d_call: NA
v_call: TRBV19
j_call: TRBJ1-5
clone_size: NA
cdr3_nt: TGTGCCAGTAGTATATGGGCGGGGGGTGAAGGGCCCCAGCATTTT
cdr3_aa: CASSIWAGGEGPQHF

d_call: TRBD1
v_call: TRBV27
j_call: TRBJ1-2
clone_size: NA
cdr3_nt: TGTGCCAGCAGACCCTCCGGGACAGGGGGCTACTATGGCTACACCTTC
cdr3_aa: CASRPSGTGGYYGYTF

d_call: TRBD2
v_call: TRBV9
j_call: TRBJ2-2
clone_size: NA
cdr3_nt: TGTGCCAGCGGCTCCGGGACTAGTAGATACGGGGAGCTGTTTTTT
cdr3_aa: CASGSGTSRYGELFF

d_call: TRBD1
v_call: TRBV11-2
j_call: TRBJ2-7
clone_size: NA
cdr3_nt: TGTGCCAGCAGCTTAGCACCTCTTACGGGACAGGGAATCTACGAGCAGTACTTC
cdr3_aa: CASSLAPLTGQGIYEQYF

d_call: TRBD2
v_call: TRBV6-5
j_call: TRBJ2-7
clone_size: NA
cdr3_nt: TGTGCCAGCAATTTAGCGGGAGGCTCCTACGAGCAGTACTTC
cdr3_aa: CASNLAGGSYEQYF

d_call: NA
v_call: TRBV15
j_call: TRBJ1-2
clone_size: NA
cdr3_nt: TGTGCCACCAGCAGAGAGGGTACAGTTAACTATGGCTACACCTTC
cdr3_aa: CATSREGTVNYGYTF

d_call: TRBD2
v_call: TRBV5-1
j_call: TRBJ2-1
clone_size: NA
cdr3_nt: TGCGCCAGCAGCCAAAGCGGGAGGGCCGATAATGAGCAGTTCTTC
cdr3_aa: CASSQSGRADNEQFF

d_call: TRBD2
v_call: TRBV18
j_call: TRBJ2-1
clone_size: NA
cdr3_nt: TGTGCCAGCTCACCACGACTAGCCGCCTCCTACAATGAGCAGTTCTTC
cdr3_aa: CASSPRLAASYNEQFF

d_call: TRBD2
v_call: TRBV19
j_call: TRBJ2-2
clone_size: many
cdr3_nt: TGTGCCAGTAGTATAGAATTGGCTAGCGGGGGTACCACCGGGGAGCTGTTTTTT
cdr3_aa: CASSIELASGGTTGELFF

d_call: TRBD1
v_call: TRBV2
j_call: TRBJ2-1
clone_size: NA
cdr3_nt: TGTGCCAGCAGTGAAGCGCTTGGGACAGGGGCATACAATGAGCAGTTCTTC
cdr3_aa: CASSEALGTGAYNEQFF

d_call: NA
v_call: TRBV9
j_call: TRBJ1-5
clone_size: few
cdr3_nt: TGTGCCAGCAGCGTAGCAGGGAGCAATCAGCCCCAGCATTTT
cdr3_aa: CASSVAGSNQPQHF

d_call: NA
v_call: TRBV9
j_call: TRBJ2-3
clone_size: NA
cdr3_nt: TGTGCCAGCAGCGGAGTCACAGATACGCAGTATTTT
cdr3_aa: CASSGVTDTQYF

d_call: TRBD1
v_call: TRBV19
j_call: TRBJ2-3
clone_size: NA
cdr3_nt: TGTGCCAGTAGTATTTCAGGGACAGGGGTCGCAGATACGCAGTATTTT
cdr3_aa: CASSISGTGVADTQYF

d_call: NA
v_call: TRBV11-2
j_call: TRBJ2-1
clone_size: NA
cdr3_nt: TGTGCCAGCAGCTTAAAACGGGTGGAGTTCTTC
cdr3_aa: CASSLKRVEFF

d_call: NA
v_call: TRBV28
j_call: TRBJ1-5
clone_size: NA
cdr3_nt: TGTGCCAGCAGTTTAGCGGACAGTAGCAATCAGCCCCAGCATTTT
cdr3_aa: CASSLADSSNQPQHF

d_call: TRBD1
v_call: TRBV7-2
j_call: TRBJ2-7
clone_size: NA
cdr3_nt: TGTGCCAGCAGCTTAGCCCGTGGACAGGGGAAGGGCGAGCAGTACTTC
cdr3_aa: CASSLARGQGKGEQYF

d_call: NA
v_call: TRBV21-1
j_call: TRBJ1-1
clone_size: NA
cdr3_nt: TGTGCCAGCAGCAACAGGGGAGTAAACACTGAAGCTTTCTTT
cdr3_aa: CASSNRGVNTEAFF

d_call: NA
v_call: TRBV10-3
j_call: TRBJ2-2
clone_size: NA
cdr3_nt: TGTGCCATACAGGGACCGGACGACACCGGGGAGCTGTTTTTT
cdr3_aa: CAIQGPDDTGELFF

d_call: TRBD2
v_call: TRBV9
j_call: TRBJ2-5
clone_size: once
cdr3_nt: TGTGCCAGCAGCGCGGGACTAGCGGGAGTAGAGACCCAGTACTTC
cdr3_aa: CASSAGLAGVETQYF

d_call: NA
v_call: TRBV9
j_call: TRBJ1-3
clone_size: NA
cdr3_nt: TGTGCCAGCTCTAGAGACAGTGGAAACACCATATATTTT
cdr3_aa: CASSRDSGNTIYF

d_call: TRBD1
v_call: TRBV30
j_call: TRBJ2-1
clone_size: NA
cdr3_nt: TGTGCCTGGAGTAGGACAGGGTTCAATGAGCAGTTCTTC
cdr3_aa: CAWSRTGFNEQFF

d_call: NA
v_call: TRBV4-2
j_call: TRBJ1-6
clone_size: NA
cdr3_nt: TGTGCCAGCACCCAGTCCGCAGGGGTGGTAGATAATTCACCCCTCCACTTT
cdr3_aa: CASTQSAGVVDNSPLHF

d_call: TRBD1
v_call: TRBV3-1/TRBV3-2
j_call: TRBJ1-2
clone_size: NA
cdr3_nt: TGTGCCAGCAGCCAGTCCGGGACAGGGGATCTCTATGGCTACACCTTC
cdr3_aa: CASSQSGTGDLYGYTF

d_call: TRBD1
v_call: TRBV10-2
j_call: TRBJ1-4
clone_size: few
cdr3_nt: TGCGCCAGCAGTGACATCAGTGGTATGACAGGGACACTGTTTTTT
cdr3_aa: CASSDISGMTGTLFF

d_call: TRBD1
v_call: TRBV3-1/TRBV3-2
j_call: TRBJ2-3
clone_size: NA
cdr3_nt: TGTGCCAGCAGCCAAGGATGCAGGGGGCGGGGAGATACGCAGTATTTT
cdr3_aa: CASSQGCRGRGDTQYF

d_call: NA
v_call: TRBV28
j_call: TRBJ2-2
clone_size: NA
cdr3_nt: TGTGCCAGCACCCAGACAGGCACCGGGGAGCTGTTTTTT
cdr3_aa: CASTQTGTGELFF

d_call: TRBD1
v_call: TRBV4-2
j_call: TRBJ1-3
clone_size: NA
cdr3_nt: TGTGCCAGCAGCCGAGAGACAGGGTCTGGAAACACCATATATTTT
cdr3_aa: CASSRETGSGNTIYF

d_call: NA
v_call: TRBV7-3
j_call: TRBJ1-1
clone_size: NA
cdr3_nt: TGTGCCAGCAGCACACAGGGAAGTAGCACTGAAGCTTTCTTT
cdr3_aa: CASSTQGSSTEAFF

d_call: TRBD1
v_call: TRBV27
j_call: TRBJ2-7
clone_size: NA
cdr3_nt: TGTGCCAGTTCCTTGGCCGGACAGGGGGTTTACGAGCAGTACTTC
cdr3_aa: CASSLAGQGVYEQYF

d_call: NA
v_call: TRBV30
j_call: TRBJ1-1
clone_size: NA
cdr3_nt: TGTGCCTGGAGGTCCCCGCGCCTATGGGCAACAAACACTGAAGCTTTCTTT
cdr3_aa: CAWRSPRLWATNTEAFF

d_call: NA
v_call: TRBV6-6
j_call: TRBJ1-2
clone_size: NA
cdr3_nt: TGTGCCAGCAGTACATACAGGGATGGCTACACCTTC
cdr3_aa: CASSTYRDGYTF

d_call: TRBD1
v_call: TRBV9
j_call: TRBJ2-3
clone_size: NA
cdr3_nt: TGTGCCAGCAGCGTAGGGGACAGGGGGCGCCCAGATACGCAGTATTTT
cdr3_aa: CASSVGDRGRPDTQYF

d_call: NA
v_call: TRBV7-8
j_call: TRBJ2-3
clone_size: NA
cdr3_nt: TGTGCCAGCAGCTTAGCGGGAGGACGCACAGATACGCAGTATTTT
cdr3_aa: CASSLAGGRTDTQYF

d_call: TRBD1
v_call: TRBV28
j_call: TRBJ1-1
clone_size: few
cdr3_nt: TGTGCCAGCAGTTTTATAGGACAGGGGGTCGCTGAAGCTTTCTTT
cdr3_aa: CASSFIGQGVAEAFF

d_call: NA
v_call: TRBV5-1
j_call: TRBJ2-2
clone_size: NA
cdr3_nt: TGCGCCAGCAGCCGGGGGGACAGGATAAACACCGGGGAGCTGTTTTTT
cdr3_aa: CASSRGDRINTGELFF

d_call: NA
v_call: TRBV6-5
j_call: TRBJ2-7
clone_size: NA
cdr3_nt: TGTGCCAGCAGGGGTCAGAGCGTTTACGAGCAGTACTTC
cdr3_aa: CASRGQSVYEQYF

d_call: NA
v_call: TRBV30
j_call: TRBJ1-5
clone_size: few
cdr3_nt: TGTGCCTGGAGTGGGGGAGCCAATCAGCCCCAGCATTTT
cdr3_aa: CAWSGGANQPQHF

d_call: TRBD1
v_call: TRBV9
j_call: TRBJ2-1
clone_size: NA
cdr3_nt: TGTGCCAGCAGCGGGGGGCACAGGGGTGATGAGCAGTTCTTC
cdr3_aa: CASSGGHRGDEQFF

d_call: TRBD2
v_call: TRBV11-2
j_call: TRBJ2-1
clone_size: once
cdr3_nt: TGTGCCAGCAGCTTATTTTGGGGACTAGCGGATTACAATGAGCAGTTCTTC
cdr3_aa: CASSLFWGLADYNEQFF

d_call: TRBD1
v_call: TRBV27
j_call: TRBJ2-2
clone_size: NA
cdr3_nt: TGTGCCAGCAGTTATAGGGACAGTGACACCGGGGAGCTGTTTTTT
cdr3_aa: CASSYRDSDTGELFF

d_call: NA
v_call: TRBV4-1
j_call: TRBJ2-3
clone_size: NA
cdr3_nt: TGCGCCAGCAGCCAAGGGCCCAGGGGTTTCGCAGATACGCAGTATTTT
cdr3_aa: CASSQGPRGFADTQYF

d_call: NA
v_call: TRBV6-5
j_call: TRBJ2-7
clone_size: NA
cdr3_nt: TGTGCCAGCAGTTACGGGGCCGCGTCCTACGAGCAGTACTTC
cdr3_aa: CASSYGAASYEQYF

d_call: NA
v_call: TRBV19
j_call: TRBJ1-1
clone_size: NA
cdr3_nt: TGTGCCAGTAGGATCGGCTTGGGCAGCGAGCAGGGAGCTTTCTTT
cdr3_aa: CASRIGLGSEQGAFF

d_call: NA
v_call: TRBV2
j_call: TRBJ2-1
clone_size: NA
cdr3_nt: TGTGCCAGCAGTGAATGGGGCAGTAACCCGTTCTTC
cdr3_aa: CASSEWGSNPFF

d_call: NA
v_call: TRBV25-1
j_call: TRBJ2-7
clone_size: NA
cdr3_nt: TGTGCCAGCAGTGCTAGACAGGTTGGATCCTACGAGCAGTACTTC
cdr3_aa: CASSARQVGSYEQYF

d_call: TRBD2
v_call: TRBV4-2
j_call: TRBJ2-5
clone_size: NA
cdr3_nt: TGTGCCAGCAGCAAAGGACTAGCGGGGGAAGAGACCCAGTACTTC
cdr3_aa: CASSKGLAGEETQYF

d_call: TRBD1
v_call: TRBV28
j_call: TRBJ2-5
clone_size: NA
cdr3_nt: TGTGCCAGCAGTCTGAGGACAGGGTTCGGCGAGACCCAGTACTTC
cdr3_aa: CASSLRTGFGETQYF

d_call: NA
v_call: TRBV2
j_call: TRBJ2-1
clone_size: NA
cdr3_nt: TGTGCCAGCAGTGAATTCGTAACGGGTGAGCAGTTCTTC
cdr3_aa: CASSEFVTGEQFF

d_call: TRBD1
v_call: TRBV24-1
j_call: TRBJ1-2
clone_size: NA
cdr3_nt: TGTGCCACCAGGGGGACAGGGGGCGACTATGGCTACACCTTC
cdr3_aa: CATRGTGGDYGYTF

d_call: TRBD1
v_call: TRBV7-9
j_call: TRBJ2-1
clone_size: few
cdr3_nt: TGTGCCAGCAGCCCCTCCACAGGGGTTCATGAGCAGTTCTTC
cdr3_aa: CASSPSTGVHEQFF

d_call: TRBD1
v_call: TRBV5-1
j_call: TRBJ1-1
clone_size: once
cdr3_nt: TGCGCCAGCAGCTGGAGACCCCGGGACAGGGCACCGAACACTGAAGCTTTCTTT
cdr3_aa: CASSWRPRDRAPNTEAFF

d_call: NA
v_call: TRBV21-1
j_call: TRBJ1-6
clone_size: NA
cdr3_nt: TGTGCCAGCAGCAAACCCAGGGGACGTAATTCACCCCTCCACTTT
cdr3_aa: CASSKPRGRNSPLHF

d_call: NA
v_call: TRBV19
j_call: TRBJ2-7
clone_size: once
cdr3_nt: TGTGCCAGTAGTCTACAGCTATCGAGCTCCTACGAGCAGTACTTC
cdr3_aa: CASSLQLSSSYEQYF